The rows below give T cell receptor beta chains drawn from one sample of a study of blood T cell repertoires in COVID-19. The assay was immunoSEQ multiplex PCR, and TCRdb's table has in-frame clones only and misses some. This sample carries under 450,000 clones, about four fifths of them seen once, and the ten largest clones take approximately 5%. Sequences were obtained from PBMCs or T cells enriched from blood (not recorded which). Source of these receptors: a woman in her fifties or sixties who had recovered from COVID-19. Each CDR3 is given with its conserved first and last residue. A D gene is named only where the DNA matches it firmly. Part of the rows lack a size; the others show once, few, many or a class for expanded clones.

v_call: TRBV6-2/TRBV6-3
clone_size: -
j_call: TRBJ1-1
d_call: -
cdr3_nt: TGTGCCAGCAGTTATCAGGGACTCTACACTGAAGCTTTCTTT
cdr3_aa: CASSYQGLYTEAFF

v_call: TRBV25-1
clone_size: -
j_call: TRBJ2-3
d_call: TRBD2
cdr3_nt: TGTGCCAGCACTAGAAGTGGCCCGGGGGGGAGCACAGATACGCAGTATTTT
cdr3_aa: CASTRSGPGGSTDTQYF

v_call: TRBV9
clone_size: -
j_call: TRBJ2-7
d_call: -
cdr3_nt: TGTGCCAGCAGCGTCGGGACATCCGGAACGTACTTC
cdr3_aa: CASSVGTSGTYF

v_call: TRBV30
clone_size: -
j_call: TRBJ2-2
d_call: -
cdr3_nt: TGTGCCTGGGCAATACAGAACACCGGGGAGCTGTTTTTT
cdr3_aa: CAWAIQNTGELFF

v_call: TRBV30
clone_size: -
j_call: TRBJ2-1
d_call: TRBD1
cdr3_nt: TGTGCCTGGATTAGGACAGGGCGCTACAATGAGCAGTTCTTC
cdr3_aa: CAWIRTGRYNEQFF

v_call: TRBV7-2
clone_size: -
j_call: TRBJ2-7
d_call: TRBD1
cdr3_nt: TGTGCCAGCAGCTTTCGGACAGGGATGGCCTACGAGCAGTACTTC
cdr3_aa: CASSFRTGMAYEQYF

v_call: TRBV27
clone_size: -
j_call: TRBJ1-4
d_call: -
cdr3_nt: TGTGCCAGCAGTTTATTGGCCGGGAATGAAAAACTGTTTTTT
cdr3_aa: CASSLLAGNEKLFF

v_call: TRBV30
clone_size: -
j_call: TRBJ1-2
d_call: -
cdr3_nt: TGTGCCTGGACCGTCGCTAACTATGGCTACACCTTC
cdr3_aa: CAWTVANYGYTF

v_call: TRBV3-1/TRBV3-2
clone_size: -
j_call: TRBJ1-1
d_call: -
cdr3_nt: TGTGCCAGCAGCCCCGAATCCGGGGGGAACACTGAAGCTTTCTTT
cdr3_aa: CASSPESGGNTEAFF

v_call: TRBV6-5
clone_size: -
j_call: TRBJ1-3
d_call: -
cdr3_nt: TGTGCCAGCAGTTCAACAGTATTCTCTGGAAACACCATATATTTT
cdr3_aa: CASSSTVFSGNTIYF

v_call: TRBV19
clone_size: once
j_call: TRBJ1-2
d_call: -
cdr3_nt: TGTGCCAGTAAAAGGGAGACCAACTATGGCTACACCTTC
cdr3_aa: CASKRETNYGYTF

v_call: TRBV7-9
clone_size: -
j_call: TRBJ1-2
d_call: -
cdr3_nt: TGTGCCAGCAGCCCGGTGACAGAATATGGCTACACCTTC
cdr3_aa: CASSPVTEYGYTF

v_call: TRBV11-1
clone_size: -
j_call: TRBJ1-4
d_call: -
cdr3_nt: TGTGCCAGCAGCTTAGACGGGGGACCTAATGAAAAACTGTTTTTT
cdr3_aa: CASSLDGGPNEKLFF

v_call: TRBV4-3
clone_size: -
j_call: TRBJ2-2
d_call: TRBD2
cdr3_nt: TGCGCCAGCAGCCCGGGACTAGCGGTCACCGGGGAGCTGTTTTTT
cdr3_aa: CASSPGLAVTGELFF

v_call: TRBV9
clone_size: -
j_call: TRBJ2-2
d_call: -
cdr3_nt: TGTGCCAGCAGCGTACTACAGGGAGGGACCGGGGAGCTGTTTTTT
cdr3_aa: CASSVLQGGTGELFF

v_call: TRBV27
clone_size: once
j_call: TRBJ2-3
d_call: -
cdr3_nt: TGTGCCAGCAGCAGGGGCACAGATACGCAGTATTTT
cdr3_aa: CASSRGTDTQYF

v_call: TRBV7-9
clone_size: -
j_call: TRBJ1-1
d_call: TRBD1
cdr3_nt: TGTGCCAGCAGCTCGACCGGACAGGATTTCTCTGAAGCTTTCTTT
cdr3_aa: CASSSTGQDFSEAFF

v_call: TRBV7-8
clone_size: -
j_call: TRBJ1-5
d_call: TRBD1
cdr3_nt: TGTGCCAGCAGCTTAGTTGGAGGGGGCGATCAGCCCCAGCATTTT
cdr3_aa: CASSLVGGGDQPQHF

v_call: TRBV7-2
clone_size: -
j_call: TRBJ1-2
d_call: TRBD1
cdr3_nt: TGTGCCAGCAGGGAGGGGACAGCTGCTGGCTACACCTTC
cdr3_aa: CASREGTAAGYTF

v_call: TRBV28
clone_size: once
j_call: TRBJ2-7
d_call: -
cdr3_nt: TGTGCCAGCAGCTCCCGACTAAGCGGCCCCACCTACGAGCAGTACTTC
cdr3_aa: CASSSRLSGPTYEQYF

v_call: TRBV28
clone_size: few
j_call: TRBJ1-6
d_call: TRBD1
cdr3_nt: TGTGCCAGCAGTCCTAACAGGGGATATTCACCCCTCCACTTT
cdr3_aa: CASSPNRGYSPLHF

v_call: TRBV5-1
clone_size: -
j_call: TRBJ1-6
d_call: -
cdr3_nt: TGCGCCAGCAGCTGGGAGGTCCAAGCATCACCCCTCCACTTT
cdr3_aa: CASSWEVQASPLHF

v_call: TRBV7-2
clone_size: -
j_call: TRBJ1-2
d_call: -
cdr3_nt: TGTGCCAGCAGCTTAGGAGGGCCCCTGGGAGGCTACACCTTC
cdr3_aa: CASSLGGPLGGYTF

v_call: TRBV5-1
clone_size: -
j_call: TRBJ2-5
d_call: -
cdr3_nt: TGCGCCAGCAGCTTCAGTGGCAGGGAAGAGACCCAGTACTTC
cdr3_aa: CASSFSGREETQYF

v_call: TRBV27
clone_size: -
j_call: TRBJ1-2
d_call: TRBD1
cdr3_nt: TGTGCCAGCAGCCCACAGGGGGCCGGTGGCTACACCTTC
cdr3_aa: CASSPQGAGGYTF

v_call: TRBV2
clone_size: -
j_call: TRBJ1-6
d_call: -
cdr3_nt: TGTGCCAGCAGTCCTCCAGGGGTATCTACTTCACCCCTCCACTTT
cdr3_aa: CASSPPGVSTSPLHF

v_call: TRBV28
clone_size: -
j_call: TRBJ1-4
d_call: -
cdr3_nt: TGTGCCAGCAACGGACAGTTCAGGGAAAAACTGTTTTTT
cdr3_aa: CASNGQFREKLFF

v_call: TRBV4-2
clone_size: -
j_call: TRBJ1-5
d_call: -
cdr3_nt: TGTGCCAGCAGCCAAGACTTAGCCAATCAGCCCCAGCATTTT
cdr3_aa: CASSQDLANQPQHF